These T cell receptor beta chains were read from a single sample in a study of blood T cells in healthy people across ages. From the 5' RACE reads, TCRdb called clonotypes with MiXCR, one entry per CDR3 protein. The sample has about 640,000 distinct CDR3 sequences, around 31% seen once. What was sequenced was blood. The receptors derive from a woman aged 80 or older in good health. Each CDR3 is given with its conserved first and last residue. Each record gives: clone size, V gene, D gene, J gene, CDR3 protein, CDR3 DNA. D genes are given only for firm matches. The size of a clone is reported for some rows only, either as once, few or many, or as a class for expanded clones.

many	TRBV6-2/TRBV6-3	TRBD2	TRBJ2-7	CASCRGGSEQYF	TGTGCCAGCTGTCGGGGGGGCAGCGAGCAGTACTTC
few	TRBV6-2/TRBV6-3	NA	TRBJ1-1	CASSYSGETEAFF	TGTGCCAGCAGTTACTCAGGGGAGACTGAAGCTTTCTTT
NA	TRBV20-1	NA	TRBJ1-5	CSARGAGNQPQHF	TGCAGTGCTAGAGGGGCAGGGAATCAGCCCCAGCATTTT
NA	TRBV12-3/TRBV12-4	TRBD1	TRBJ1-1	CATRIQGATEAFF	TGTGCCACCCGGATACAGGGGGCTACTGAAGCTTTCTTT
NA	TRBV20-1	NA	TRBJ1-1	CSARALLGQYNTEAFF	TGCAGTGCTAGAGCCCTACTTGGGCAGTACAACACTGAAGCTTTCTTT
many	TRBV4-3	NA	TRBJ1-2	CASSRTGRPPRGYTF	TGCGCCAGCAGCCGAACAGGCAGACCTCCCCGGGGCTACACCTTC
NA	TRBV5-1	NA	TRBJ2-7	CASSFLGATSEQYF	TGCGCCAGCAGCTTCCTGGGGGCAACTAGCGAGCAGTACTTC
many	TRBV3-1	TRBD2	TRBJ2-5	CASSHSSGQETQYF	TGTGCCAGCAGCCATTCTAGCGGACAAGAGACCCAGTACTTC
many	TRBV28	TRBD2	TRBJ2-7	CASSLGLAGYEQYF	TGTGCCAGCAGTTTAGGACTAGCGGGGTACGAGCAGTACTTC
many	TRBV9	NA	TRBJ2-3	CASSVVVWSTDTQYF	TGTGCCAGCAGCGTAGTAGTTTGGAGCACAGATACGCAGTATTTT
NA	TRBV7-3	TRBD1	TRBJ2-1	CASSTETGPDEQFF	TGTGCCAGCAGCACAGAGACAGGGCCGGATGAGCAGTTCTTC
many	TRBV29-1	NA	TRBJ2-7	CSVETHGLTSYEQYF	TGCAGCGTTGAAACTCACGGACTTACCTCCTACGAGCAGTACTTC
many	TRBV4-2	NA	TRBJ2-3	CASSQDQRLDTTLRGTDTQYF	TGTGCCAGCAGCCAAGATCAAAGGTTGGACACCACTCTTCGGGGCACAGATACGCAGTATTTT
many	TRBV5-1	TRBD1	TRBJ1-2	CASSPGQGVLFGYTF	TGCGCCAGCAGCCCGGGACAGGGAGTTTTGTTCGGCTACACCTTC
many	TRBV9	TRBD1	TRBJ2-7	CASSVETGLFYEQYF	TGTGCCAGCAGCGTAGAGACAGGGCTGTTCTACGAGCAGTACTTC
many	TRBV7-6	NA	TRBJ1-6	CASSSTPGNRYNSPLHF	TGTGCCAGCAGCTCGACTCCAGGGAATCGATATAATTCACCCCTCCACTTT
few	TRBV19	TRBD2	TRBJ2-1	CASSTQGGLADRSGGEQFF	TGTGCCAGTAGTACACAGGGGGGACTAGCGGACCGAAGTGGGGGTGAGCAGTTCTTC
NA	TRBV2	NA	TRBJ1-1	CASSDTSLGTEAFF	TGTGCCAGCAGTGATACCAGCCTGGGGACTGAAGCTTTCTTT
many	TRBV20-1	TRBD2	TRBJ2-1	CSARPGTSGINNEQFF	TGCAGTGCTAGACCGGGGACTAGCGGGATCAACAATGAGCAGTTCTTC
many	TRBV5-5	TRBD1	TRBJ2-7	CASSTTGGGYEQYF	TGTGCCAGCAGCACGACAGGGGGCGGTTACGAGCAGTACTTC
many	TRBV6-4	TRBD1	TRBJ2-3	CASSGYRGPPITSTDTQYF	TGTGCCAGCAGTGGCTACAGGGGTCCTCCCATTACCAGCACAGATACGCAGTATTTT
NA	TRBV6-1	NA	TRBJ1-2	CASSEARGYTF	TGTGCCAGCAGTGAAGCGAGAGGCTACACCTTC
many	TRBV24-1	NA	TRBJ2-1	CATSDLGDHYNEQFF	TGTGCCACCAGTGATTTGGGGGACCATTACAATGAGCAGTTCTTC
many	TRBV7-2	NA	TRBJ1-2	CASSLVLGRAYTF	TGTGCCAGCAGCTTGGTCCTAGGGAGGGCGTACACCTTC
many	TRBV7-2	NA	TRBJ1-2	CASSPGRLATGYTF	TGTGCCAGCAGCCCCGGGCGACTAGCCACTGGCTACACCTTC
few	TRBV6-2/TRBV6-3	TRBD2	TRBJ2-4	CASSYSKLAGDYGQYF	TGTGCCAGCAGTTACTCGAAGCTAGCGGGGGACTACGGGCAGTACTTC
few	TRBV29-1	TRBD1	TRBJ1-2	CSVDEQGGYTF	TGCAGCGTTGATGAACAGGGGGGGTACACCTTC
many	TRBV7-2	NA	TRBJ1-1	CASSPRRGAAEAFF	TGTGCCAGCAGCCCTAGAAGGGGGGCCGCTGAAGCTTTCTTT
many	TRBV6-2/TRBV6-3	NA	TRBJ1-5	CASSYTVEKNTFNQPQHF	TGTGCCAGCAGTTACACGGTCGAGAAAAACACATTCAATCAGCCCCAGCATTTT
few	TRBV20-1	NA	TRBJ1-5	CSARKSGTLDQPQHF	TGCAGTGCTAGAAAATCCGGGACACTTGATCAGCCCCAGCATTTT
many	TRBV7-2	NA	TRBJ1-5	CASSLDMNQPQHF	TGTGCCAGCAGCTTGGACATGAATCAGCCCCAGCATTTT
NA	TRBV19	NA	TRBJ1-1	CASSMRGPTEAFF	TGTGCCAGTAGTATGCGGGGGCCCACTGAAGCTTTCTTT
few	TRBV29-1	NA	TRBJ1-5	CSVKENLDQPQHF	TGCAGCGTTAAGGAGAACCTCGATCAGCCCCAGCATTTT
NA	TRBV7-2	TRBD1	TRBJ2-7	CASSLRTGLSYEQYF	TGTGCCAGCAGCTTAAGGACAGGCCTTTCCTACGAGCAGTACTTC
once	TRBV6-1	NA	TRBJ2-7	CASSEVDSYNEQYF	TGTGCCAGCAGTGAAGTGGATAGCTACAATGAGCAGTACTTC
many	TRBV5-1	TRBD2	TRBJ2-5	CASSLALAGPRQETQYF	TGCGCCAGCAGCTTGGCCCTAGCGGGGCCGCGTCAAGAGACCCAGTACTTC
NA	TRBV27	NA	TRBJ2-7	CASRPVSGLEQYF	TGTGCCAGCAGGCCGGTAAGCGGGCTTGAGCAGTACTTC
few	TRBV6-2/TRBV6-3	TRBD1	TRBJ1-2	CASSLTGGARGYTF	TGTGCCAGCAGTTTGACAGGGGGCGCGAGAGGCTACACCTTC
many	TRBV6-1	NA	TRBJ1-1	CASRSLVNTEAFF	TGTGCCAGCAGAAGTTTAGTGAACACTGAAGCTTTCTTT
NA	TRBV5-1	NA	TRBJ2-5	CASSLLGVEGETQYF	TGCGCCAGCAGCTTGTTGGGGGTTGAGGGGGAGACCCAGTACTTC
few	TRBV2	NA	TRBJ1-4	CASSGNRQTNEKLFF	TGTGCCAGCAGTGGAAATCGACAGACTAATGAAAAACTGTTTTTT
many	TRBV6-1	TRBD1	TRBJ2-1	CASTGTGGYNEQFF	TGTGCCAGCACCGGGACAGGGGGCTACAATGAGCAGTTCTTC
NA	TRBV3-1	NA	TRBJ2-1	CASSQDEWQGNEQFF	TGTGCCAGCAGCCAAGATGAGTGGCAGGGCAATGAGCAGTTCTTC
few	TRBV12-3/TRBV12-4	NA	TRBJ1-1	CASSLGTVYTEAFF	TGTGCCAGCAGTTTAGGGACAGTCTACACTGAAGCTTTCTTT
many	TRBV20-1	TRBD1	TRBJ2-6	CSATGTARGYSGANVLTF	TGCAGTGCGACTGGGACAGCTCGCGGTTACTCTGGGGCCAACGTCCTGACTTTC
few	TRBV5-1	NA	TRBJ1-1	CASSLRSTAEAFF	TGCGCCAGCAGCTTGAGGTCCACCGCTGAAGCTTTCTTT
many	TRBV27	NA	TRBJ1-5	CASSSGVRGENQPQHF	TGTGCCAGCAGTTCTGGGGTTCGGGGGGAGAATCAGCCCCAGCATTTT
many	TRBV5-1	NA	TRBJ1-6	CASSLSTKDNSPLHF	TGCGCCAGCAGCTTGTCCACCAAGGATAATTCACCCCTCCACTTT
NA	TRBV6-1	TRBD1	TRBJ1-1	CAGTGTGGARNTEAFF	TGTGCCGGGACCGGGACAGGGGGCGCGAGGAACACTGAAGCTTTCTTT
many	TRBV7-8	NA	TRBJ1-2	CASSLVGRDGYTF	TGTGCCAGCAGCTTAGTGGGGAGAGATGGCTACACCTTC
NA	TRBV15	NA	TRBJ1-1	CATSKNIRIRDTEAFF	TGTGCCACCAGCAAAAATATCCGGATTAGAGACACTGAAGCTTTCTTT
many	TRBV5-5	NA	TRBJ1-1	CASSLVAGLNTEAFF	TGTGCCAGCAGCTTGGTCGCAGGATTGAACACTGAAGCTTTCTTT
many	TRBV11-2	TRBD2	TRBJ2-6	CASSFVGRGLISGANVLTF	TGTGCCAGCAGCTTTGTGGGGAGGGGTCTAATCTCTGGGGCCAACGTCCTGACTTTC
many	TRBV5-1	TRBD2	TRBJ2-7	CASSAAGGPYEQYF	TGCGCCAGCAGCGCGGCGGGGGGCCCCTACGAGCAGTACTTC
few	TRBV12-3/TRBV12-4	TRBD1	TRBJ2-2	CASTVGDRGVPGELFF	TGTGCCAGCACCGTGGGGGACAGGGGAGTTCCCGGGGAGCTGTTTTTT
many	TRBV20-1	NA	TRBJ1-1	CSAGRVNTEAFF	TGCAGTGCTGGAAGGGTTAACACTGAAGCTTTCTTT
many	TRBV3-1	NA	TRBJ2-1	CASSPWPTNEQFF	TGTGCCAGCAGCCCTTGGCCCACCAATGAGCAGTTCTTC
many	TRBV20-1	TRBD1	TRBJ2-7	CSARGTGVYEQYF	TGCAGTGCTAGAGGGACAGGGGTCTACGAGCAGTACTTC
many	TRBV7-8	NA	TRBJ1-1	CASSPTESEAFF	TGTGCCAGCAGCCCTACAGAATCTGAAGCTTTCTTT
NA	TRBV9	TRBD1	TRBJ1-5	CASSLSGTGDQPQHF	TGTGCCAGCAGCCTATCCGGGACAGGGGATCAGCCCCAGCATTTT